This T cell receptor beta chain was sequenced for a study of T cells in Graves' hyperthyroidism and ophthalmopathy. This clonotype showed up just a few times. RNA transcripts were the template for amplifying TCR beta CDR3 regions. A first-round RT-PCR of the TCR CDR3 used the HTBI primer set. MiXCR, applied by TCRdb to the multiplex PCR reads, yields one record per CDR3 protein. The sample lists about 590,000 distinct CDR3 sequences, 13% to 15% seen once, with roughly 7.1% in the top ten. CDR3 length equals 14 residues. Deletions cut 2 bases from V and 7 bases from J, with 16 bases between. CDR1 and CDR2 (germline): SGHNT, YYREEE (reference sequence).

The TCR comes from a woman aged 18-29 years with Graves' ophthalmopathy. V usage is TRBV5-4 and J usage is TRBJ2-7, with D perhaps matching TRBD2 (6 bases). Specimen: blood. CDR3 nucleotide sequence: TGTGCCAGCAGCTTTTCGCGAGAGGCGGGGGAGCAGTACTTC. As protein: CASSFSREAGEQYF.